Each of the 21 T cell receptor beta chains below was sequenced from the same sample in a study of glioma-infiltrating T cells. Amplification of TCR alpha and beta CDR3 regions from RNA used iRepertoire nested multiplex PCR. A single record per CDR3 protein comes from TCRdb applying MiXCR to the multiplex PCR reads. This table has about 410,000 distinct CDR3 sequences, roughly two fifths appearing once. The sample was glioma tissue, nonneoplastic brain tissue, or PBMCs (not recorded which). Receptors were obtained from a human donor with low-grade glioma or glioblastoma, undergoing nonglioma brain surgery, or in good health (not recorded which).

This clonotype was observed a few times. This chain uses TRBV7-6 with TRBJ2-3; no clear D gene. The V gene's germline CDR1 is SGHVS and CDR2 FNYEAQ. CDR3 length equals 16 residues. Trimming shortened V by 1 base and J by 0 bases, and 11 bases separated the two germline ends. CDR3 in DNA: TGTGCCAGCAGCTTAGAGGCGGCCCTGAGCACAGATACGCAGTATTTT. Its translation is CASSLEAALSTDTQYF.

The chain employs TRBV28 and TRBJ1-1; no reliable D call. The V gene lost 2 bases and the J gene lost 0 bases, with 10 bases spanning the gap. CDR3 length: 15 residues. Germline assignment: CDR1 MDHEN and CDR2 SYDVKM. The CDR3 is CASSLVEELNTEAFF. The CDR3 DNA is TGTGCCAGCAGTTTAGTCGAGGAGTTGAACACTGAAGCTTTCTTT.

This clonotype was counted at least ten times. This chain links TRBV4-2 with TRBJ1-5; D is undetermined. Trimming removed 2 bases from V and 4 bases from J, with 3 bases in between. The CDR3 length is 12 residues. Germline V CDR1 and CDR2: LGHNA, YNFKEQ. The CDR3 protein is CASSQPNQPQHF. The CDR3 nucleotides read TGTGCCAGCAGCCAACCTAATCAGCCCCAGCATTTT.

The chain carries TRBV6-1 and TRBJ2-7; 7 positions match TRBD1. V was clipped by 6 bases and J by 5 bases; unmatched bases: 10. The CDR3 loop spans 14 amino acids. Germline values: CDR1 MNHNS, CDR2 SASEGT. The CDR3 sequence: CASSPRQGFNEQYF. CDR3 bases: TGTGCCAGCAGCCCCCGACAGGGTTTCAACGAGCAGTACTTC.

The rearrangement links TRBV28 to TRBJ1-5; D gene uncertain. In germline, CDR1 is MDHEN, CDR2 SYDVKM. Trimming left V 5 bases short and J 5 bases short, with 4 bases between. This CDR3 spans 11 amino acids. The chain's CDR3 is CASSLHQPQHF. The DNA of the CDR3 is TGTGCCAGCAGTCTTCATCAGCCCCAGCATTTT.

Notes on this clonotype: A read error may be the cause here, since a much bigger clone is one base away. This chain's CDR3 is CASSRGQGASLKLFF. CDR3 bases: TGTGCCAGCAGTAGGGGACAGGGGGCCTCGCTTAAACTGTTTTTT. This chain joins TRBV6-2 or TRBV6-3 and TRBJ1-4; 12 bases line up with TRBD1. Germline assignment: CDR1 MNHEY and CDR2 SVGEGT. CDR3 length equals 15 residues. V shed 5 bases, J shed 11 bases, and the junction held 9 bases outside the gene matches.

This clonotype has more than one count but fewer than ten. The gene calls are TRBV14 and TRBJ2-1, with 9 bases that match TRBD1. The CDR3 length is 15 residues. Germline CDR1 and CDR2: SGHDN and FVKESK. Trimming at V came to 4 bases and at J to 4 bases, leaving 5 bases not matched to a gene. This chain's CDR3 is CASSPRDREYNEQFF. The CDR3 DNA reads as TGTGCCAGCAGCCCCCGGGACAGGGAATACAATGAGCAGTTCTTC.

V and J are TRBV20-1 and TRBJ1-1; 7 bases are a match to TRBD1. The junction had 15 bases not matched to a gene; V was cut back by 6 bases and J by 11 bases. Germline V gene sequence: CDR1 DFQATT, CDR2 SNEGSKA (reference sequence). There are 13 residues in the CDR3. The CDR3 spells CSASGTALRGAFF. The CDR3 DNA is TGCAGTGCCTCCGGGACAGCTCTCCGGGGGGCTTTCTTT.

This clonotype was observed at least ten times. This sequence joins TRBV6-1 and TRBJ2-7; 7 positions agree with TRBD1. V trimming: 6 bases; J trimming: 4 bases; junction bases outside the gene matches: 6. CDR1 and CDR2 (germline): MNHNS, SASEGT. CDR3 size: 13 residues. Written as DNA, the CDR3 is TGTGCCAGCAGCCCCGGGACAGAATACGAGCAGTACTTC. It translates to CASSPGTEYEQYF.

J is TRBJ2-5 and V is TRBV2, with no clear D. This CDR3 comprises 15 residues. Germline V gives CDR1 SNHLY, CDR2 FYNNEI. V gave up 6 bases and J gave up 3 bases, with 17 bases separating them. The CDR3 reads CASSSFGLRKETQYF. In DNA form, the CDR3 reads TGTGCCAGCAGCTCCTTCGGGTTGAGAAAAGAGACCCAGTACTTC.

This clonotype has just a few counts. The CDR3 region is CSASDRSYEQYF. DNA for the CDR3: TGCAGTGCTAGCGACAGGTCCTACGAGCAGTACTTC. V is TRBV20-1 and J is TRBJ2-7; D may be TRBD1 (6 bases). CDR1 is DFQATT and CDR2 is SNEGSKA in the germline V gene (reference sequence). The CDR3 has 12 residues. Trimming pared 3 bases from V and 1 base from J, leaving 7 bases between.

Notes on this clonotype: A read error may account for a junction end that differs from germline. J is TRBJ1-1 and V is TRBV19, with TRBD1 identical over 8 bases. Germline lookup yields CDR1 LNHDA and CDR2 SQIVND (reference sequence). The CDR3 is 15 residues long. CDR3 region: CASSKTTGVNTEAFF. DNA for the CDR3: TGTGCCAGTAGTAAAACGACAGGGGTGAACACTGAAGCCTTCTTT.

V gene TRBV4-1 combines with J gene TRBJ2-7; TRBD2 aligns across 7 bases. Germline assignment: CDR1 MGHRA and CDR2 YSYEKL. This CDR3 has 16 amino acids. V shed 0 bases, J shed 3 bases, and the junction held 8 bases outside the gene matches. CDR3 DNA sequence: TGCGCCAGCAGCCAAGAAGCGGGACCGGCTTACTACGAGCAGTACTTC. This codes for CASSQEAGPAYYEQYF.

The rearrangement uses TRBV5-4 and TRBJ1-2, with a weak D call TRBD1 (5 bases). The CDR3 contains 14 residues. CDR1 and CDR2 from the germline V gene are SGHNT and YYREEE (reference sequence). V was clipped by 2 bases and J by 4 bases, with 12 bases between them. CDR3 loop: CASSFGEGTYGYTF. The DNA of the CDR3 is TGTGCCAGCAGCTTTGGTGAAGGGACCTATGGCTACACCTTC.

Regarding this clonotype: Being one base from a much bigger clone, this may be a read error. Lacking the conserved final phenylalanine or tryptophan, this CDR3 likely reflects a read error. In DNA, the CDR3 is TGCAGTGCTAGAGCCACAGGGGCAGGAGACTCACCCCTCCACCTT. It encodes CSARATGAGDSPLHL. V usage is TRBV20-1 and J usage is TRBJ1-6, with 7 bases aligning to TRBD1. V trimming: 1 base; J trimming: 10 bases; junction bases outside the gene matches: 10. The germline gives CDR1 DFQATT, CDR2 SNEGSKA (reference sequence). The CDR3 spans 15 residues.

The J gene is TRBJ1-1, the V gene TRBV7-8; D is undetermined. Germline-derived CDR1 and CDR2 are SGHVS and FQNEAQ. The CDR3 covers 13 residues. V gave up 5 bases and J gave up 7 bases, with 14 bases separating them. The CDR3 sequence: CASSPMGVGEAFF. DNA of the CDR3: TGTGCCAGCAGCCCTATGGGCGTCGGTGAAGCTTTCTTT. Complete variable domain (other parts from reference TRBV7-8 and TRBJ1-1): GAGVSQSPRYKVAKRGQDVALRCDPISGHVSLFWYQQALGQGPEFLTYFQNEAQLDKSGLPSDRFFAERPEGSVSTLKIQRTQQEDSAVYLCASSPMGVGEAFFGQGTRLTVV.

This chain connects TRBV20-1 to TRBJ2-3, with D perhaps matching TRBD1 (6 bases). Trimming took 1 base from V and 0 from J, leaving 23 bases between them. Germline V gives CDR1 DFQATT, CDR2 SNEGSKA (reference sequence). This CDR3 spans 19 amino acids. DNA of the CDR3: TGCAGTGCTAGAGTGCAGCTGGGTAGGGGGAGTGCTAGCACAGATACGCAGTATTTT. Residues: CSARVQLGRGSASTDTQYF.

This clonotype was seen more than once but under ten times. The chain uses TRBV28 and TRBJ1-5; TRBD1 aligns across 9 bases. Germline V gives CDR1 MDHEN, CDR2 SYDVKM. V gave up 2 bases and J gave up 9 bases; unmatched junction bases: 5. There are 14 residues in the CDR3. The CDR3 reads CASSLPGQGPPQHF. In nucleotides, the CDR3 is TGTGCCAGCAGTTTACCGGGACAGGGCCCGCCCCAGCATTTT.

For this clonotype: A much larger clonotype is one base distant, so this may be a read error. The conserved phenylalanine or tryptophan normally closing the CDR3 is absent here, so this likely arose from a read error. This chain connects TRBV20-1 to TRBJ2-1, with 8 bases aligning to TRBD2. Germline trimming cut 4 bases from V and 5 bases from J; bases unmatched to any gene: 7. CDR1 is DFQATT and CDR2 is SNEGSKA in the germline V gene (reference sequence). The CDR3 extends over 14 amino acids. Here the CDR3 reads CSAKPLAANNEQFS. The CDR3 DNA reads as TGCAGTGCTAAGCCACTAGCGGCCAACAATGAGCAGTTCTCC.

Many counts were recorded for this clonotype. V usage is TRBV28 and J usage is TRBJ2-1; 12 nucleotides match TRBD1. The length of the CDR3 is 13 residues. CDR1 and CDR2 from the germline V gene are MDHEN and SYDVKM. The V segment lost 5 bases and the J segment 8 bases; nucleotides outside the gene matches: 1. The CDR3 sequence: CASSGTGGDEQFF. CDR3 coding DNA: TGTGCCAGCAGTGGGACAGGGGGCGATGAGCAGTTCTTC.

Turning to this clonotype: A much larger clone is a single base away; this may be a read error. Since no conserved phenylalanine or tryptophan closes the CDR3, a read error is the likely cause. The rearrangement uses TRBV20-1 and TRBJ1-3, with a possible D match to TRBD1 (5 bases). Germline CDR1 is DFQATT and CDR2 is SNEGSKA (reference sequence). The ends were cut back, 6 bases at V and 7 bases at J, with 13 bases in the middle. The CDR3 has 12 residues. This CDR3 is CSASRDLNTIYS. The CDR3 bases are TGCAGTGCCTCGCGGGACCTTAACACCATATATTCT.